The 25 T cell receptor beta chains given below trace back to one sample, sequenced in a study of technical replicates of blood from several donors. Method: immunoSEQ multiplex PCR; TCRdb's copy keeps in-frame clones and lacks some. The sample includes about 93,000 clones, about 96% of them seen just once. Source material: T cells isolated from PBMCs. The receptors were gathered from a human donor in good health.

V is TRBV30 and J is TRBJ2-1; D unclear. Germline V gives CDR1 GTSNPN, CDR2 SVGIG (reference sequence). Trimming shortened V by 4 bases and J by 6 bases, and 7 bases separated the two germline ends. This CDR3 is 11 amino acids long. CDR3 sequence (DNA): TGTGCCTGGAAACACGTCAATGAGCAGTTCTTC. This codes for CAWKHVNEQFF.

The rearrangement joins TRBV27 to TRBJ2-2; 7 bases align to TRBD2. J gave up 0 bases and V 6 bases, and 7 bases lay outside the gene matches. The CDR3 is 16 residues long. Germline values: CDR1 MNHEY, CDR2 SMNVEV (reference sequence). For the CDR3, the DNA is TGTGCCAGCAGCTCTAGCGGAGCTGCGAACACCGGGGAGCTGTTTTTT. Translation: CASSSSGAANTGELFF.

The chain carries TRBV6-5 and TRBJ1-2; 12 bases match TRBD1. Germline V gene sequence: CDR1 MNHEY, CDR2 SVGAGI. This CDR3 is built from 15 residues. Trimming took 5 bases from V and 2 from J; bases not matched to a gene: 3. The DNA for the CDR3 is TGTGCCAGCAGTCCCGGGACAGGGGGCAACTATGGCTACACCTTC. Protein: CASSPGTGGNYGYTF.

The chain has TRBV7-9 and TRBJ2-7; D uncertain. The germline V gene encodes CDR1 SEHNR and CDR2 FQNEAQ (reference sequence). Deletions cut 3 bases from V and 7 bases from J, with 19 bases between. The CDR3 has 15 amino acids. The CDR3 is CASSLTEAGVGEQYF. The DNA for the CDR3 is TGTGCCAGCAGCTTGACTGAGGCCGGCGTCGGGGAGCAGTACTTC.

The V gene is TRBV11-2, the J gene TRBJ2-7; D gene uncertain. Trimming shortened V by 8 bases and J by 1 base, and 9 bases separated the two germline ends. Germline V gene data show CDR1 as SGHAT and CDR2 as FQNNGV. The CDR3 spans 12 residues. CDR3 bases: TGTGCCAGCCGGAGCTTTTCCTACGAGCAGTACTTC. It translates to CASRSFSYEQYF.

V and J are TRBV5-1 and TRBJ1-3; D is unclear. Germline V gene lookup returns CDR1 SGHRS and CDR2 YFSETQ. The CDR3 sequence is 13 residues long. Deletions cut 7 bases from V and 4 bases from J, with 12 bases between. DNA for the CDR3: TGCGCCAGCCGTCCGGGAACGGGAAACACCATATATTTT. This encodes CASRPGTGNTIYF.

The chain combines TRBV27 with TRBJ2-5; D perhaps matches TRBD2 (6 bases). CDR1 MNHEY and CDR2 SMNVEV come from the germline V gene (reference sequence). V dropped 4 bases and J dropped 1 base, with 13 bases sitting between them. The CDR3 is 15 amino acids. The CDR3 loop reads CASSSRGYLQETQYF. CDR3 DNA: TGTGCCAGCAGTTCTCGGGGGTACCTCCAAGAGACCCAGTACTTC.

This clone was detected only once. This rearrangement joins TRBV9 to TRBJ2-7; TRBD2 matches 13 bases. The CDR3 runs 16 residues. J lost 3 bases, V lost 0 bases, and 3 bases had no gene match. CDR1 and CDR2 (germline): SGDLS, YYNGEE. CDR3 in DNA: TGTGCCAGCAGCGTAGGAGGGACTAGCGGGATCTACGAGCAGTACTTC. It encodes CASSVGGTSGIYEQYF.

This chain connects TRBV27 to TRBJ2-7, with TRBD1 matching 10 bases. J was trimmed by 3 bases and V by 4 bases; bases with no gene match: 6. Germline values: CDR1 MNHEY, CDR2 SMNVEV (reference sequence). The CDR3 spans 15 residues. The CDR3 DNA reads TGTGCCAGCAGTTCCGGGACAGGGGCCGTCTACGAGCAGTACTTC. It codes for CASSSGTGAVYEQYF.

The chain uses TRBV29-1 and TRBJ2-2, with 7 bases lining up with TRBD1. Looked up from germline, CDR1 is SQVTM and CDR2 is ANQGSEA. V dropped 6 bases and J dropped 7; count of bases not matched to a gene: 5. The CDR3 loop spans 12 amino acids. The CDR3, as DNA: TGCAGCGTGAACCCAGGGGGCGGGGAGCTGTTTTTT. Protein product: CSVNPGGGELFF.

The chain employs TRBV6-1 and TRBJ2-1; the match to TRBD2 covers 13 bases. Trimming cost V 6 bases and J 7 bases; bases outside gene matches: 6. CDR1 is MNHNS and CDR2 is SASEGT in the germline V gene. The CDR3 sequence is 15 residues long. DNA of the CDR3: TGTGCCAGCAGGACAGGACTAGCGGGAGAGAATGAGCAGTTCTTC. Amino acids: CASRTGLAGENEQFF.

The rearrangement joins TRBV11-2 to TRBJ2-5; TRBD2 matches at 12 bases. In germline, CDR1 is SGHAT, CDR2 FQNNGV. CDR3 length: 15 residues. V lost 2 bases, J lost 5 bases, and 3 bases stayed unmatched. CDR3 in amino acids: CASSLTSGRSETQYF. The DNA for the CDR3 is TGTGCCAGCAGCTTAACTAGCGGGAGGTCTGAGACCCAGTACTTC.

This sequence joins TRBV10-3 and TRBJ1-5, with D uncertain. CDR3 length: 15 residues. Germline values: CDR1 ENHRY, CDR2 SYGVKD. V was trimmed by 0 bases and J by 2 bases, leaving 8 bases between them. In nucleotides, the CDR3 is TGTGCCATCAGTGAGTCGGGTCGGGGCAATCAGCCCCAGCATTTT. Protein sequence: CAISESGRGNQPQHF.

The V and J genes are TRBV18 and TRBJ2-7; 7 nucleotides match TRBD1. Germline V gives CDR1 KGHSH, CDR2 LQKENI. J lost 6 bases, V lost 8 bases, and 19 bases had no gene match. CDR3 length equals 16 residues. The CDR3: CASTQFDRVIFGEQYF. In nucleotides, the CDR3 is TGTGCCAGCACTCAATTTGACAGGGTTATTTTTGGCGAGCAGTACTTC.

This chain uses TRBV13 with TRBJ2-2; a possible D gene is TRBD1 (6 bases). The CDR3 runs 15 residues. In germline, CDR1 is PRHDT, CDR2 FYEKMQ (reference sequence). Trimming shortened V by 4 bases and J by 7 bases, and 16 bases separated the two germline ends. CDR3 nucleotide sequence: TGTGCCAGCAGCTACCCCACCACCAGGGGCGGGGAGCTGTTTTTT. This sequence encodes CASSYPTTRGGELFF. Supplemented by reference TRBV13 and TRBJ2-2, the full variable domain reads AAGVIQSPRHLIKEKRETATLKCYPIPRHDTVYWYQQGPGQDPQFLISFYEKMQSDKGSIPDRFSAQQFSDYHSELNMSSLELGDSALYFCASSYPTTRGGELFFGEGSRLTVL.

The chain uses TRBV6-1 and TRBJ2-7; 7 bases agree with TRBD1. The germline V gene encodes CDR1 MNHNS and CDR2 SASEGT. This CDR3 has 14 amino acids. V was clipped by 1 base and J by 3 bases; unmatched bases: 3. The CDR3 DNA sequence: TGTGCCAGCAGTGAAGGGGACAGTATCTACGAGCAGTACTTC. It specifies CASSEGDSIYEQYF.

The chain combines TRBV12-5 with TRBJ2-1, with TRBD1 matching 7 bases. The CDR3 is made up of 15 amino acids. Germline V CDR1 and CDR2: LGHNT, FRNRAP. The V gene end was trimmed by 5 bases and the J gene end by 2 bases; junction bases not matched to a gene: 6. CDR3 DNA: TGTGCTAGTGGTCTTCGACAGGGAACCTACAATGAGCAGTTCTTC. The encoded protein is CASGLRQGTYNEQFF. Full variable domain (outside the CDR3, taken from reference TRBV12-5 and TRBJ2-1): DARVTQTPRHKVTEMGQEVTMRCQPILGHNTVFWYRQTMMQGLELLAYFRNRAPLDDSGMPKDRFSAEMPDATLATLKIQPSEPRDSAVYFCASGLRQGTYNEQFFGPGTRLTVL.

V is TRBV5-1 and J is TRBJ2-7, with a tentative D call TRBD1 (5 bases). Per germline, CDR1 SGHRS and CDR2 YFSETQ. This CDR3 is built from 14 residues. Trimming cost V 5 bases and J 2 bases, with 14 bases left between them. The CDR3 DNA is TGCGCCAGCAGGCAGACAGTTGCTACCTACGAGCAGTACTTC. This encodes CASRQTVATYEQYF.

The chain uses TRBV4-1 and TRBJ2-4; D possibly corresponds to TRBD2 (5 bases). Deletions cut 3 bases from V and 13 bases from J, with 19 bases between. The CDR3 length is 14 residues. Germline values: CDR1 MGHRA, CDR2 YSYEKL. The CDR3 reads CASSHPSGITDQYF. DNA of the CDR3: TGCGCCAGCAGCCATCCCTCGGGGATCACTGACCAGTACTTC.

The chain uses TRBV5-1 and TRBJ2-1; a weak D match, TRBD2 (5 bases). CDR3 length: 15 amino acids. V lost 0 bases and J 3 bases, leaving 10 bases between the germline ends. The germline V gene encodes CDR1 SGHRS and CDR2 YFSETQ. The CDR3 loop reads CASSLVGSVYNEQFF. CDR3 DNA sequence: TGCGCCAGCAGCTTGGTAGGTAGCGTCTACAATGAGCAGTTCTTC.

The chain joins TRBV5-4 to TRBJ2-5, with TRBD2 matching over 10 bases. This CDR3 is 16 amino acids long. V lost 0 bases, J lost 5 bases, and 7 bases stayed unmatched. Germline V CDR1 and CDR2: SGHNT, YYREEE (reference sequence). CDR3 loop: CASSLGLAGVDETQYF. As DNA, the CDR3 is TGTGCCAGCAGCTTGGGGCTAGCGGGAGTAGATGAGACCCAGTACTTC.

The rearrangement uses TRBV7-2 and TRBJ2-5; 9 bases agree with TRBD2. The germline CDR1 and CDR2 sequences are SGHTA and FQGNSA. After removal of 3 bases from V and 5 bases from J, the junction contained 10 bases not matched to a gene. CDR3 length: 16 amino acids. CDR3 bases: TGTGCCAGCAGCTTGTTCGGCGGGAGGGCCAGGGAGACCCAGTACTTC. It is translated as CASSLFGGRARETQYF.

This clone was recorded only once. The chain is built from TRBV5-4 and TRBJ2-3, with 9 bases matching TRBD2. The V gene's germline CDR1 is SGHNT and CDR2 YYREEE (reference sequence). V was pared by 0 bases and J by 6 bases, with 20 bases of the junction left unmatched. The CDR3 extends over 20 amino acids. The CDR3 is CASSLAWELAGGGLLDTQYF. As DNA, the CDR3 is TGTGCCAGCAGCTTGGCCTGGGAACTAGCGGGTGGTGGGTTACTTGATACGCAGTATTTT.

V gene TRBV28 combines with J gene TRBJ1-1; TRBD1 matches at 7 bases. The CDR3 sequence is 16 residues long. V shed 1 base, J shed 2 bases, and the junction held 7 bases outside the gene matches. Per germline, CDR1 MDHEN and CDR2 SYDVKM. The CDR3 sequence is CASSLYGTDLNTEAFF. CDR3 sequence (DNA): TGTGCCAGCAGTTTATATGGGACAGATCTTAACACTGAAGCTTTCTTT.

The rearrangement links TRBV19 to TRBJ1-2, with D unclear. V was shortened by 11 bases and J by 6 bases, with 13 bases between the two germline ends. Germline V CDR1 and CDR2: LNHDA, SQIVND (reference sequence). This CDR3 is built from 11 residues. The CDR3 sequence: CASAANHGYTF. The CDR3 nucleotides are TGTGCCTCGGCGGCGAACCATGGCTACACCTTC.